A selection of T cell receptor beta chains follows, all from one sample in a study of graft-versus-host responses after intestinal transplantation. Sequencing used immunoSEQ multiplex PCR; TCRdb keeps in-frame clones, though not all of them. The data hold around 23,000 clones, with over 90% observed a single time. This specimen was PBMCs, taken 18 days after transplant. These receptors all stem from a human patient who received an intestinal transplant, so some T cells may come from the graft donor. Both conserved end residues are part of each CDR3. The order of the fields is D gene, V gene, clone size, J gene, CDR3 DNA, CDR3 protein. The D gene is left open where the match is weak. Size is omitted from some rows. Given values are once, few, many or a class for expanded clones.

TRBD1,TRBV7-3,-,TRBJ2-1,TGTGCCAGCAGCTTAACGGGGGGACAGGGGGGCCATGAGCAGTTCTTC,CASSLTGGQGGHEQFF
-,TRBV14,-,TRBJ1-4,TGTGCCAGCAGCCTCTTAAATGAAAAACTGTTTTTT,CASSLLNEKLFF
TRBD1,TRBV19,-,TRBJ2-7,TGTGCCAGTTCTAGTCTAGGGGGACAGATATACGAGCAGTACTTC,CASSSLGGQIYEQYF
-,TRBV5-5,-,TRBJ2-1,TGTGCCAGCAGCTTGAATTGGGGGGTGGATGAGCAGTTCTTC,CASSLNWGVDEQFF
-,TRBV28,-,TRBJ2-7,TGTGCCAGCAGTTTATTAGGGCAGGGCTACGAGCAGTACTTC,CASSLLGQGYEQYF
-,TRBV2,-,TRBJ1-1,TGTGCCAGCAGTGACGTGAACAGGGCGAACACTGAAGCTTTCTTT,CASSDVNRANTEAFF
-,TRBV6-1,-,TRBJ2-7,TGTGCCAGCAGCGAATACCGCGGGATTTCCTACGAGCAGTACTTC,CASSEYRGISYEQYF
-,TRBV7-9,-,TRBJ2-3,TGTGCCAGCAGCAGTAGGCCTAGCACAGATACGCAGTATTTT,CASSSRPSTDTQYF
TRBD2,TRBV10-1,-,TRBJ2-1,TGCGCCAGCAGTGAGTCGGACGGGGGGGATGAGCAGTTCTTC,CASSESDGGDEQFF
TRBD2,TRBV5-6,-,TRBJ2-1,TGTGCCAGCAGCACCGGGACTAGCGTCGAGCAGTTCTTC,CASSTGTSVEQFF
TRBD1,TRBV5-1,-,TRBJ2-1,TGCGCCAGCAGCTTTGGACAGGGGCTTGGCAATGAGCAGTTCTTC,CASSFGQGLGNEQFF
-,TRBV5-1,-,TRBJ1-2,TGCGCCAGCAGCTTGGAAGAAGTTAGGGATCTGGGAGGCTACACCTTC,CASSLEEVRDLGGYTF
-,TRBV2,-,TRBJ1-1,TGTGCCAGCAGTGAAGCCCCCGGGATGAACACTGAAGCTTTCTTT,CASSEAPGMNTEAFF
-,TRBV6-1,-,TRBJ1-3,TGTGCCAGCAGTGAAATGACCGTGGAAGGAAACACCATATATTTT,CASSEMTVEGNTIYF
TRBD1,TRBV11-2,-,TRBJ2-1,TGTGCCAGCAGCTTCGGGACAGACAATGAGCAGTTCTTC,CASSFGTDNEQFF
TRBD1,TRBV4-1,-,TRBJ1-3,TGCGCCAGCAGCCAGGAGGACAGGGAAGGGAACACCATATATTTT,CASSQEDREGNTIYF
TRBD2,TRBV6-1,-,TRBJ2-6,TGTGCCAGCACTAGCGGGGGGTTTGGGGCCAACGTCCTGACTTTC,CASTSGGFGANVLTF
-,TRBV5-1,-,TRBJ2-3,TGCGCCAGCAGCCGACAGGGCACAGATACGCAGTATTTT,CASSRQGTDTQYF
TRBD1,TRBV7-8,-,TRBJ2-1,TGTGCCAGCAGCTTAATAGCTAGAGTTGGGACAGGGGGCTACAATGAGCAGTTCTTC,CASSLIARVGTGGYNEQFF
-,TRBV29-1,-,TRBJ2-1,TGCAGCGGGACAACGTACAATGAGCAGTTCTTC,CSGTTYNEQFF
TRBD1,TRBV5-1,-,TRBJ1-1,TGCGCCAGCAGCAGACAGGGGGACACTGAAGCTTTCTTT,CASSRQGDTEAFF
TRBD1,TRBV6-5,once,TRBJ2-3,TGTGCCAGCAGACCCGGACAGGGAAGTTCAGATACGCAGTATTTT,CASRPGQGSSDTQYF
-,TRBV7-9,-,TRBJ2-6,TGTGCCAGCAGCTTAGGTAGGAGGGGCACCGGGGCCAACGTCCTGACTTTC,CASSLGRRGTGANVLTF
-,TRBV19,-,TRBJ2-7,TGTGCCAGTAGTATCAGCCCCTTCTACGAGCAGTACTTC,CASSISPFYEQYF
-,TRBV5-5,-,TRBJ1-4,TGTGCCAGCAGCTTGGGATGGGCAACTAATGAAAAACTGTTTTTT,CASSLGWATNEKLFF
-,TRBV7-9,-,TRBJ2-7,TGTGCCAGCAGCTTATCCAAGGGTTTGGGGTACGAGCAGTACTTC,CASSLSKGLGYEQYF
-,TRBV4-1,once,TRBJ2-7,TGCGCCAGCAGCCAAGTACTCGTAACCTACGAGCAGTACTTC,CASSQVLVTYEQYF
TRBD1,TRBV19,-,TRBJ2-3,TGTGCCAGTAGTGATGACAGGGGTGGCACAGATACGCAGTATTTT,CASSDDRGGTDTQYF
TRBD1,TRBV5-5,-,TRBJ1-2,TGTGCCAGCAGCTTGGCCCCGGACAGGGTGTGGAATAACTATGGCTACACCTTC,CASSLAPDRVWNNYGYTF
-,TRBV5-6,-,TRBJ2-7,TGTGCCAGCGCCCGATTGAGTGGGGAGCAGTACTTC,CASARLSGEQYF
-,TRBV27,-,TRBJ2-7,TGTGCCAGCAGTTTGGCCGCCAGGGGCCTCTACGAGCAGTACTTC,CASSLAARGLYEQYF
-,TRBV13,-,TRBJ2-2,TGTGCCAGCAGCTTAGGCCTACACCGACGCACCGGGGAGCTGTTTTTT,CASSLGLHRRTGELFF
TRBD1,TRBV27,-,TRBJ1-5,TGTGCCAGCAGTTCACAGGGGAGCAATCAGCCCCAGCATTTT,CASSSQGSNQPQHF
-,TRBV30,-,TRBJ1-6,TGTGCCTGGAGTGTTTTGGTCAGGGGTAGCTCACCCCTCCACTTT,CAWSVLVRGSSPLHF
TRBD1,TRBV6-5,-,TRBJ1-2,TGTGCCAGCAGTCACACAGGGGGAGATGGCTACACCTTC,CASSHTGGDGYTF
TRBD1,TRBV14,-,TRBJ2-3,TGTGCCAGCAGCCATAGGACAGGGGAAATAGATACGCAGTATTTT,CASSHRTGEIDTQYF
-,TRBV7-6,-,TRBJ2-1,TGTGCCAGCAGCCCGAGGGACTTGCCGAGCTACAATGAGCAGTTCTTC,CASSPRDLPSYNEQFF
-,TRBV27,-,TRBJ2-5,TGTGCCAGCAGTTTGTTAGAGACCCAGTACTTC,CASSLLETQYF
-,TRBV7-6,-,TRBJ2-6,TGTGCCAGCAGCTTAGTAAGCTCTGGGGCCAACGTCCTGACTTTC,CASSLVSSGANVLTF
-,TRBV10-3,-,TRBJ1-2,TGTGCCATCAACTCAGGGGATGGCTACACCTTC,CAINSGDGYTF
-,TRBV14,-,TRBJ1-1,TGTGCCAGCAGCCAAGGTCTGGGATGGGACACTGAAGCTTTCTTT,CASSQGLGWDTEAFF
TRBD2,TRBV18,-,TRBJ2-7,TGTGCCAGCTCACCACAATCAACGTTGCGGGGGGTTGGGGAGCAGTACTTC,CASSPQSTLRGVGEQYF
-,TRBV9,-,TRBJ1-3,TGTGCCAGCAGCGTAGAGGGATTTTCGGGAAACACCATATATTTT,CASSVEGFSGNTIYF
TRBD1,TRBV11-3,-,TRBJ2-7,TGTGCCAGCAGCCTCCGGTCCTCCCGTTCGGGACAGTTGGGCTACGAGCAGTACTTC,CASSLRSSRSGQLGYEQYF
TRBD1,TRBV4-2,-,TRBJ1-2,TGTGCCAGCAGCCCCAGCCGGGACAGGGTTAACTATGGCTACACCTTC,CASSPSRDRVNYGYTF
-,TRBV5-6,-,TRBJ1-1,TGTGCCAGCAGGCGTTCGGGGCACACTGAAGCTTTCTTT,CASRRSGHTEAFF
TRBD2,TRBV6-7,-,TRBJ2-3,TGTGCCAGCAGTTACACAGAGGCGGGGGGGGCAGATACGCAGTATTTT,CASSYTEAGGADTQYF
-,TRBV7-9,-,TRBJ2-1,TGTGCCAGCAGCTTCAGTCCGATGGGTTTATCCTACAATGAGCAGTTCTTC,CASSFSPMGLSYNEQFF
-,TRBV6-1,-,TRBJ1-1,TGTGCCAGCAGTCCAGACAGGCTGAACACTGAAGCTTTCTTT,CASSPDRLNTEAFF
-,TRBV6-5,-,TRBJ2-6,TGTGCCAGCAGTCGACGGAGCTCTGGGGCCAACGTCCTGACTTTC,CASSRRSSGANVLTF
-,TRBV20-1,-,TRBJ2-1,TGCAGTGCTAGCGACAGAAATGAGCAGTTCTTC,CSASDRNEQFF
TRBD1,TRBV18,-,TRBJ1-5,TGTGCCAGCTCACCATTAGGGACAGGGGGCAATCAGCCCCAGCATTTT,CASSPLGTGGNQPQHF
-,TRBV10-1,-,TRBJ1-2,TGCGCCAGCAGCAGGGGCTACACCTTC,CASSRGYTF
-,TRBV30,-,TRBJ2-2,TGTGCCTGGAGCCAGAACACCGGGGAGCTGTTTTTT,CAWSQNTGELFF
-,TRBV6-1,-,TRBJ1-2,TGTGCCAGCAGTGACTTAGGTGTGGGTGACTACTATAACTATGGCCACACCTTC,CASSDLGVGDYYNYGHTF
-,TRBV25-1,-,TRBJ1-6,TGTGCCAGCAGTACCGGACCTAATTCACCCCTCCACTTT,CASSTGPNSPLHF
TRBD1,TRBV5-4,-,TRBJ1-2,TGTGCCAGCAGCGTCTGGGGACAGGGGAGAATCCATAACTATGGCTACACCTTC,CASSVWGQGRIHNYGYTF